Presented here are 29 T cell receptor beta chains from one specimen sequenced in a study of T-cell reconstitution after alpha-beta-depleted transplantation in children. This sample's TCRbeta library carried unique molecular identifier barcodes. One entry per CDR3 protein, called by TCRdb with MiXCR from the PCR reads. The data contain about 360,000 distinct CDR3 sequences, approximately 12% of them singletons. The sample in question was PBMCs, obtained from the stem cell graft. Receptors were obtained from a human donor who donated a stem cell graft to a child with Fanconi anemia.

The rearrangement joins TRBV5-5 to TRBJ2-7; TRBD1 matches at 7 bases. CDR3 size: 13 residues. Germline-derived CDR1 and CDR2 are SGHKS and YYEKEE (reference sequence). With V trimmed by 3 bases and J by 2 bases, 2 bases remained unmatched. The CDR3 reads CASSSTGAYEQYV. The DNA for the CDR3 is TGTGCCAGCAGCTCCACAGGGGCCTACGAGCAGTACGTC.

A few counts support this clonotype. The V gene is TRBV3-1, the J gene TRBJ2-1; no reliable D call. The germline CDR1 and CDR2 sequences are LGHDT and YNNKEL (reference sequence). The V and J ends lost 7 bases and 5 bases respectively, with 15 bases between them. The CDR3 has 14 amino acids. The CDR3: CASTIRGGHNEQFF. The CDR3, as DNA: TGTGCCAGCACCATCCGAGGCGGTCACAATGAGCAGTTCTTC.

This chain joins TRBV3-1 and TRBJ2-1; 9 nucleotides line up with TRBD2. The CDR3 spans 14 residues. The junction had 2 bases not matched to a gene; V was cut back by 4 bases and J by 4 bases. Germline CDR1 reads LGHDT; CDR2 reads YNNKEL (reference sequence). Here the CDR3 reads CASSLSGRYNEQFF. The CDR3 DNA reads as TGTGCCAGCAGCCTAAGCGGGAGGTACAATGAGCAGTTCTTC.

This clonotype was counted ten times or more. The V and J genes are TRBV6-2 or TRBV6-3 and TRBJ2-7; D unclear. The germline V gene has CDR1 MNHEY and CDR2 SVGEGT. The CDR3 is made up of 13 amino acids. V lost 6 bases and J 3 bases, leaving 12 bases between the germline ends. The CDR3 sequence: CASSRTDLYEQYV. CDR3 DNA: TGTGCCAGCAGCCGGACGGACCTCTACGAGCAGTACGTC.

Here the CDR3 DNA reads TGTGCCATCAGTGAAAGGGGAGGGGATCAGCCCCAGCATTTT. Translated, it gives CAISERGGDQPQHF. The chain carries TRBV10-3 and TRBJ1-5; perhaps TRBD1 as D (5 bases). The CDR3 runs to 14 residues. Germline V lookup: CDR1 ENHRY, CDR2 SYGVKD. Trimming took off 3 bases at V and 5 bases at J, with 11 bases between the two ends.

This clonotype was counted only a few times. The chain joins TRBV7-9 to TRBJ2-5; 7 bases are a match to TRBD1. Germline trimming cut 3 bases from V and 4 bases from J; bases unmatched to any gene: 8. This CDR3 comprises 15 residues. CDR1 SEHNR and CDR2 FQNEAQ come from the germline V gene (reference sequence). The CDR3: CASSLTGTVRETQYF. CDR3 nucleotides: TGTGCCAGCAGCTTGACAGGGACGGTGCGAGAGACCCAGTACTTC. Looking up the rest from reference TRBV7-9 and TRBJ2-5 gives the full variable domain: DTGVSQNPRHKITKRGQNVTFRCDPISEHNRLYWYRQTLGQGPEFLTYFQNEAQLEKSRLLSDRFSAERPKGSFSTLEIQRTEQGDSAMYLCASSLTGTVRETQYFGPGTRLLVL.

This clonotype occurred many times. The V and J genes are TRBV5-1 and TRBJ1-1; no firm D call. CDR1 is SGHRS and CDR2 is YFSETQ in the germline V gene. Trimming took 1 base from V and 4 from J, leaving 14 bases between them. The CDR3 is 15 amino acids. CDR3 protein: CASSLSTLLGTEAFF. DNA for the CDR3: TGCGCCAGCAGCTTGAGTACCCTACTCGGCACTGAAGCTTTCTTT.

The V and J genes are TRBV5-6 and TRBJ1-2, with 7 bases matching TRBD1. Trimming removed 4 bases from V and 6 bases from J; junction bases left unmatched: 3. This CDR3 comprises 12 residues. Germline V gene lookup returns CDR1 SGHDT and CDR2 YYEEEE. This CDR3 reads CASSRQGDGYTF. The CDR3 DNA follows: TGTGCCAGCAGCCGACAGGGAGATGGCTACACCTTC.

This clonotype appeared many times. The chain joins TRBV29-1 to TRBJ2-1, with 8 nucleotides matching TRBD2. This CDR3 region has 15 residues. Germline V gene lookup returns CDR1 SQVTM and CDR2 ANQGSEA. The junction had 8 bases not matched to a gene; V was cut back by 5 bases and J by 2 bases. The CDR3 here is CSVLFGGVAYNEQFF. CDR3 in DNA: TGCAGCGTTCTGTTCGGGGGGGTTGCCTACAATGAGCAGTTCTTC.

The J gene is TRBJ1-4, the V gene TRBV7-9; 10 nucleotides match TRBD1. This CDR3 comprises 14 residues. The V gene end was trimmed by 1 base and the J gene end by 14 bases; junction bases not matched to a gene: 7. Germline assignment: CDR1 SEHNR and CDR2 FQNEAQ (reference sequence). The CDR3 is CASSLEGTGDLLFF. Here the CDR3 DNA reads TGTGCCAGCAGCTTAGAGGGGACAGGGGATTTGCTGTTTTTT. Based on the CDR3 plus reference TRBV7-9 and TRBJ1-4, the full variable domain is DTGVSQNPRHKITKRGQNVTFRCDPISEHNRLYWYRQTLGQGPEFLTYFQNEAQLEKSRLLSDRFSAERPKGSFSTLEIQRTEQGDSAMYLCASSLEGTGDLLFFGSGTQLSVL.

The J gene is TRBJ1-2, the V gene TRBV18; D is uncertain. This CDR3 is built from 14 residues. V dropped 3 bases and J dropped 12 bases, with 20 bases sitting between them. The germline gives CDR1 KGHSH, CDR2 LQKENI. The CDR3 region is CASSPPSQTELNTF. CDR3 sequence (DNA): TGTGCCAGCTCACCTCCCTCTCAGACGGAGCTAAACACCTTC.

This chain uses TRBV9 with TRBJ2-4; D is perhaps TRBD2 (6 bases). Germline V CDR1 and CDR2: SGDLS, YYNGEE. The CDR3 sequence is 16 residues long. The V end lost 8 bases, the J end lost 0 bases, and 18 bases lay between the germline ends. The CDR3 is CASSRDAGLAKNIQYF. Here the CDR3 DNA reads TGTGCCAGTTCTCGGGATGCGGGACTAGCCAAAAACATTCAGTACTTC.

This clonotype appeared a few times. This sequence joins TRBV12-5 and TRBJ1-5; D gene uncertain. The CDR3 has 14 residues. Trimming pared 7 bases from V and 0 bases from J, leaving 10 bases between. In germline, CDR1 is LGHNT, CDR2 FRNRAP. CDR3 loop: CASVLSYSNQPQHF. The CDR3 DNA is TGTGCTAGTGTCCTGAGTTATAGCAATCAGCCCCAGCATTTT.

The CDR3 region has the DNA TGTGCCAGCAGTTACGAGACTTACAATTCAGATACGCAGTATTTT. It translates to CASSYETYNSDTQYF. The J gene is TRBJ2-3, the V gene TRBV6-2 or TRBV6-3; D gene unclear. The CDR3 sequence is 15 residues long. V lost 2 bases and J lost 4, with 13 bases in between. Germline CDR1 is MNHEY and CDR2 is SVGEGT.

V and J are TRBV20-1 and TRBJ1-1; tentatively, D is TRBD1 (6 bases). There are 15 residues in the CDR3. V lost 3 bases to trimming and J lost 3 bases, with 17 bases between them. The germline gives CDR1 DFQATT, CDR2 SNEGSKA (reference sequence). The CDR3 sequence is CSASWGGRGDTEAFF. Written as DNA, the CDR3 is TGCAGTGCTAGTTGGGGGGGGCGGGGGGACACTGAAGCTTTCTTT.

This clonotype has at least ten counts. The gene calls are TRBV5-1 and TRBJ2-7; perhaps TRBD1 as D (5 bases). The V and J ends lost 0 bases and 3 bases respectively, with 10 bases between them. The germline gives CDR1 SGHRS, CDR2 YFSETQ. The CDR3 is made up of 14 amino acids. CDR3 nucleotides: TGCGCCAGCAGCTTGGTAGGGGCCAACTACGAGCAGTACTTC. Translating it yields CASSLVGANYEQYF.

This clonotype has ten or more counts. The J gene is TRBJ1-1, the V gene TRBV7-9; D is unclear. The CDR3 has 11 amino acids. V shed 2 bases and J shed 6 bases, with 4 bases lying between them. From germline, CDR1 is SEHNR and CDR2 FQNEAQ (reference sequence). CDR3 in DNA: TGTGCCAGCAGCTTATTAGCTGAAGCTTTCTTT. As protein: CASSLLAEAFF.

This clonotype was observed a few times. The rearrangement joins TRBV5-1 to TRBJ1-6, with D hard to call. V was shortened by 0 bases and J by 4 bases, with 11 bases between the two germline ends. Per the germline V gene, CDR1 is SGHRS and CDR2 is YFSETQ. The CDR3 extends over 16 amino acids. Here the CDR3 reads CASSLEGTTYNSPLHF. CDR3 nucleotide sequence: TGCGCCAGCAGCTTGGAGGGTACAACATATAATTCACCCCTCCACTTT.

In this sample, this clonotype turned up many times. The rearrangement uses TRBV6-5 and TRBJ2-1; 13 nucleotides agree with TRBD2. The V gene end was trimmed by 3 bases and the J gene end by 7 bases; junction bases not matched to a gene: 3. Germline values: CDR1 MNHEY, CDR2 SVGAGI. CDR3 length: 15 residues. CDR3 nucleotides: TGTGCCAGCAGTTATCCGGGACTAGCGGGAAATGAGCAGTTCTTC. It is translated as CASSYPGLAGNEQFF.

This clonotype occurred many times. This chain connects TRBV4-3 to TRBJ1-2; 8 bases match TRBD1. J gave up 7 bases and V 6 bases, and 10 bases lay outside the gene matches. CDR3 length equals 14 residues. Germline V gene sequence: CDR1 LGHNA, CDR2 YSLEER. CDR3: CASSIDRGVAGYTF. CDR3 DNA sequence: TGCGCCAGCAGTATTGACAGGGGCGTTGCTGGCTACACCTTC.

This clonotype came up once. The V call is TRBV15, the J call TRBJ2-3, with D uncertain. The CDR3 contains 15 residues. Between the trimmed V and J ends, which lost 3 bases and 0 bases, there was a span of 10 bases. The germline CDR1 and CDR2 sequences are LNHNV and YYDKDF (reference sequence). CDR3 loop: CATSSGLSSTDTQYF. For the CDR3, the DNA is TGTGCCACCAGCAGTGGCTTGTCTAGCACAGATACGCAGTATTTT.

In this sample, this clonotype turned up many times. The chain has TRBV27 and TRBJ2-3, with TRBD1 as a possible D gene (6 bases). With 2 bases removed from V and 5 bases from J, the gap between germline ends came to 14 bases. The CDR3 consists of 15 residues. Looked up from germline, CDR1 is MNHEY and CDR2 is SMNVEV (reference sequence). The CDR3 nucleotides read TGTGCCAGCAGTTTACAGGCCAGAGGGGGAGATACGCAGTATTTT. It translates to CASSLQARGGDTQYF.

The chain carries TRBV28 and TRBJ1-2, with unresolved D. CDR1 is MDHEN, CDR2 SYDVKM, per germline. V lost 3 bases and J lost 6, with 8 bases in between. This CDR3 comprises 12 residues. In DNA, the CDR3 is TGTGCCAGCAGTTTTCGGGGAAATGGCTACACCTTC. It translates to CASSFRGNGYTF.

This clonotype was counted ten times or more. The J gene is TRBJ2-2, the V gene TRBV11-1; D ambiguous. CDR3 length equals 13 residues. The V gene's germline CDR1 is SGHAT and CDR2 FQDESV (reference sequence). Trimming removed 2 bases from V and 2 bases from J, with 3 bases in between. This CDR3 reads CASSLINTGELFF. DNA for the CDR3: TGTGCCAGCAGCTTAATCAACACCGGGGAGCTGTTTTTT.

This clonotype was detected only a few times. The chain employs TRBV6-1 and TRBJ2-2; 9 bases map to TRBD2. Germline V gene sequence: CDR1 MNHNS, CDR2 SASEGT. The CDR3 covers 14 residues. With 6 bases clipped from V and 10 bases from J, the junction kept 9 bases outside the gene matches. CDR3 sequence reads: CASSRLAVPVELFF. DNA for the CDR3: TGTGCCAGCAGCCGACTAGCGGTGCCAGTGGAGCTGTTTTTT.

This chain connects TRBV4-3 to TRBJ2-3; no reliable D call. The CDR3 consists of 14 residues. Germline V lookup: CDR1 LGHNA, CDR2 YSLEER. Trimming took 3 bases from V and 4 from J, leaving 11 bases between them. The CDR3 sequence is CASSQRSFADTQYF. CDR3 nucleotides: TGCGCCAGCAGCCAGAGGAGTTTTGCAGATACGCAGTATTTT.

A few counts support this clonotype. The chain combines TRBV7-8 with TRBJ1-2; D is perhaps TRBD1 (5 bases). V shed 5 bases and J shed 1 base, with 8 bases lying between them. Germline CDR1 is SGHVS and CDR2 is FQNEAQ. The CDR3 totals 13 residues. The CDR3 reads CASSRDLNYGYTF. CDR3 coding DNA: TGTGCCAGCAGCCGGGACCTTAACTATGGCTACACCTTC.

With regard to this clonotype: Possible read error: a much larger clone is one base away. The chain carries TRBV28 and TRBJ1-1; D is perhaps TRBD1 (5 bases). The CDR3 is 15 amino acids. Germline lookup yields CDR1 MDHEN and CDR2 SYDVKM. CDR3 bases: TGTGCCAGCAGTGGGGTGGAGGAGGGGAACACTGAAGCTCTCTTT. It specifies CASSGVEEGNTEALF.

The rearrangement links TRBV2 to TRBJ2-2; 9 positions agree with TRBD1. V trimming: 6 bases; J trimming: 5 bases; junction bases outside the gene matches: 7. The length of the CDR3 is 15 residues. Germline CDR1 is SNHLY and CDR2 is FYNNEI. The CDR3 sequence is CASRDRGSATGELFF. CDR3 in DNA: TGTGCCAGCAGAGACAGGGGGAGCGCTACCGGGGAGCTGTTTTTT. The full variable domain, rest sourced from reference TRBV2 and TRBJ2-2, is EPEVTQTPSHQVTQMGQEVILRCVPISNHLYFYWYRQILGQKVEFLVSFYNNEISEKSEIFDDQFSVERPDGSNFTLKIRSTKLEDSAMYFCASRDRGSATGELFFGEGSRLTVL.